The 19 T cell receptor beta chains presented below share a single source sample, sequenced in a study of blood T cell repertoires in COVID-19. Sequencing was performed with immunoSEQ multiplex PCR; in TCRdb, only in-frame clones are kept and a portion is missing. The sample includes approximately 300,000 clones, around 92% of them seen just once. Material: peripheral blood. These receptors originate from a young man who had recovered from COVID-19.

This chain uses TRBV9 with TRBJ2-5; D is undetermined. The V gene lost 0 bases and the J gene lost 4 bases, with 7 bases spanning the gap. Germline CDR1 is SGDLS and CDR2 is YYNGEE. The CDR3 covers 13 residues. For the CDR3, the DNA is TGTGCCAGCAGCGTAGATCTTCGAGAGACCCAGTACTTC. It translates to CASSVDLRETQYF.

The rearrangement joins TRBV2 to TRBJ1-1; the match to TRBD1 covers 8 bases. CDR1 is SNHLY and CDR2 is FYNNEI in the germline V gene. Trimming cost V 6 bases and J 4 bases; bases outside gene matches: 7. The CDR3 extends over 14 amino acids. The CDR3 DNA follows: TGTGCCAGCAGCACCACAGGGGGGGGCACTGAAGCTTTCTTT. Its translation: CASSTTGGGTEAFF.

This chain joins TRBV5-6 and TRBJ2-7; 8 bases match TRBD1. J lost 3 bases, V lost 2 bases, and 7 bases had no gene match. The CDR3 spans 15 residues. CDR1 SGHDT and CDR2 YYEEEE come from the germline V gene. The CDR3 is CASSFEGGQGYEQYF. The CDR3 nucleotides read TGTGCCAGCAGCTTCGAGGGAGGACAGGGCTACGAGCAGTACTTC.

Only a few counts were recorded for this clone. The chain uses TRBV7-2 and TRBJ2-2; no clear D gene. V gave up 1 base and J gave up 4 bases, with 7 bases separating them. The CDR3 covers 14 residues. CDR1 SGHTA and CDR2 FQGNSA come from the germline V gene. The CDR3: CASSLVGGTGELFF. The CDR3 nucleotides read TGTGCCAGCAGCTTAGTAGGCGGCACCGGGGAGCTGTTTTTT.

The genes are TRBV5-1 and TRBJ2-1; D possibly corresponds to TRBD2 (5 bases). The CDR3 runs to 14 residues. Looked up from germline, CDR1 is SGHRS and CDR2 is YFSETQ. V lost 0 bases and J lost 3, with 7 bases in between. The CDR3 is CASSLGEYYNEQFF. CDR3 DNA sequence: TGCGCCAGCAGCTTGGGGGAGTACTACAATGAGCAGTTCTTC.

The J gene is TRBJ2-7, the V gene TRBV30, with 14 bases lining up with TRBD2. CDR3 size: 17 residues. Losses at the gene ends were 1 base for V and 2 bases for J; bases not matched to a gene: 7. In germline, CDR1 is GTSNPN, CDR2 SVGIG (reference sequence). CDR3 amino acids: CAWSAGTSGRGAYEQYF. Here the CDR3 DNA reads TGTGCCTGGAGTGCCGGGACTAGCGGGAGAGGAGCCTACGAGCAGTACTTC.

The chain has TRBV7-8 and TRBJ2-7; D ambiguous. Germline V gives CDR1 SGHVS, CDR2 FQNEAQ. Trimming pared 1 base from V and 4 bases from J, leaving 8 bases between. CDR3 length: 13 amino acids. The CDR3: CASSLGVGYEQYF. DNA of the CDR3: TGTGCCAGCAGCTTAGGGGTCGGGTACGAGCAGTACTTC.

CDR3 DNA: TGTGCCAGCACCGAGACAGGGGCGGGCTCCTACGAGCAGTACTTC. The encoded protein is CASTETGAGSYEQYF. V usage is TRBV6-5 and J usage is TRBJ2-7; 8 bases agree with TRBD1. The germline V gene encodes CDR1 MNHEY and CDR2 SVGAGI. There are 15 residues in the CDR3. J lost 0 bases, V lost 7 bases, and 8 bases had no gene match.

This chain links TRBV4-1 with TRBJ1-1, with 8 bases matching TRBD1. J gave up 1 base and V 1 base, and 5 bases lay outside the gene matches. The CDR3 loop spans 16 amino acids. Germline CDR1 reads MGHRA; CDR2 reads YSYEKL. CDR3 DNA: TGCGCCAGCAGCCAAGGGGGGGACAGGCGGAACACTGAAGCTTTCTTT. Translated: CASSQGGDRRNTEAFF.

CDR3 in amino acids: CASSPGGPGDEGNTIYF. CDR3 in DNA: TGTGCCAGCAGCCCCGGGGGGCCAGGGGATGAAGGAAACACCATATATTTT. The chain couples TRBV9 to TRBJ1-3, with a weak D call TRBD1 (6 bases). The V end lost 4 bases, the J end lost 4 bases, and 21 bases lay between the germline ends. Germline assignment: CDR1 SGDLS and CDR2 YYNGEE. This CDR3 region has 17 residues.

A single count supports this clone. CDR3: CASSQGLAVDYEQYF. CDR3 bases: TGTGCCAGCAGCCAAGGTCTAGCGGTCGACTACGAGCAGTACTTC. V and J are TRBV4-2 and TRBJ2-7, with TRBD2 matching over 7 bases. With 1 base clipped from V and 3 bases from J, the junction kept 6 bases outside the gene matches. This CDR3 has 15 amino acids. CDR1 is LGHNA, CDR2 YNFKEQ, per germline.

The J gene is TRBJ2-5, the V gene TRBV12-5; 7 bases line up with TRBD1. After removal of 8 bases from V and 0 bases from J, the junction contained 9 bases not matched to a gene. Germline-derived CDR1 and CDR2 are LGHNT and FRNRAP. The CDR3 has 15 amino acids. The DNA for the CDR3 is TGTGCTAGTCTCCTCAAGGGGGCTAACCAAGAGACCCAGTACTTC. It is translated as CASLLKGANQETQYF.

The table lists this clone with a count of one. This chain links TRBV27 with TRBJ1-2, with 9 positions matching TRBD1. The CDR3 extends over 15 amino acids. Germline V gives CDR1 MNHEY, CDR2 SMNVEV (reference sequence). V lost 6 bases, J lost 7 bases, and 12 bases stayed unmatched. The CDR3 DNA sequence: TGTGCCAGCAGCCACTCCGGGACAGGGAGGCCTGGCTACACCTTC. As protein: CASSHSGTGRPGYTF.

The chain combines TRBV4-2 with TRBJ2-1; TRBD2 aligns across 7 bases. CDR1 is LGHNA and CDR2 is YNFKEQ in the germline V gene. The CDR3 consists of 17 residues. V lost 1 base, J lost 1 base, and 7 bases stayed unmatched. CDR3 coding DNA: TGTGCCAGCAGCCAAGTAGGGGAGGGTGCGTCCTACAATGAGCAGTTCTTC. This sequence encodes CASSQVGEGASYNEQFF.

The rearrangement uses TRBV9 and TRBJ1-3; D is possibly TRBD1 (5 bases). The CDR3 is made up of 15 amino acids. CDR1 and CDR2 (germline): SGDLS, YYNGEE. The ends were cut back, 0 bases at V and 8 bases at J, with 15 bases in the middle. In nucleotides, the CDR3 is TGTGCCAGCAGCGTAGACCGTGGCTTAGGGGACACCATATATTTT. Its translation: CASSVDRGLGDTIYF.

The V call is TRBV14, the J call TRBJ2-3; 10 nucleotides line up with TRBD2. This CDR3 contains 17 residues. J lost 4 bases, V lost 3 bases, and 10 bases had no gene match. Per germline, CDR1 SGHDN and CDR2 FVKESK. This CDR3 reads CASSQYLGTSVADTQYF. Written as DNA, the CDR3 is TGTGCCAGCAGCCAGTACCTTGGGACTAGCGTCGCAGATACGCAGTATTTT.

The genes are TRBV5-1 and TRBJ2-7; no firm D call. Per the germline V gene, CDR1 is SGHRS and CDR2 is YFSETQ. The CDR3 is 11 amino acids. Trimming removed 4 bases from V and 3 bases from J, with 5 bases in between. CDR3 nucleotides: TGCGCCAGCAGCCTCTACTACGAGCAGTACTTC. The encoded protein is CASSLYYEQYF. The full variable domain, in which reference TRBV5-1 and TRBJ2-7 provide the parts outside the CDR3, is KAGVTQTPRYLIKTRGQQVTLSCSPISGHRSVSWYQQTPGQGLQFLFEYFSETQRNKGNFPGRFSGRQFSNSRSEMNVSTLELGDSALYLCASSLYYEQYFGPGTRLTVT.

The rearrangement uses TRBV12-3 or TRBV12-4 and TRBJ2-2; D not resolved. Between the trimmed V and J ends, which lost 6 bases and 10 bases, there was a span of 6 bases. CDR3 length equals 10 residues. The CDR3 loop reads CASSQAELFF. The CDR3 DNA reads as TGTGCCAGCAGCCAAGCGGAGCTGTTTTTT.

The chain joins TRBV12-5 to TRBJ1-1; TRBD1 matches 7 bases. CDR3 length equals 18 residues. Germline assignment: CDR1 LGHNT and CDR2 FRNRAP. V dropped 5 bases and J dropped 1; count of bases not matched to a gene: 16. The chain's CDR3 is CASGPTVEGAVGNTEAFF. The CDR3 DNA reads as TGTGCTAGTGGTCCAACCGTCGAGGGGGCTGTGGGGAACACTGAAGCTTTCTTT. Full variable domain (remainder filled in from reference TRBV12-5 and TRBJ1-1): DARVTQTPRHKVTEMGQEVTMRCQPILGHNTVFWYRQTMMQGLELLAYFRNRAPLDDSGMPKDRFSAEMPDATLATLKIQPSEPRDSAVYFCASGPTVEGAVGNTEAFFGQGTRLTVV.